This TCR beta chain was sequenced in a study of blood T cell repertoires in COVID-19 (dated by TCRdb to the early 2020s). As for the study more broadly: Samples from collaborators originated in the United States, Italy and Spain and spanned both the acute and convalescent phases of COVID-19. The prospective study material was composed of cDNA or gDNA derived from T cells, B-cell-depleted T cells, or PBMCs. Subjects who had been exposed to COVID-19, were actively infected with it, or had recovered from it provided the deeply sampled blood TCRbeta repertoires that made up the dataset. A freely available public database, intended as a resource for researchers studying the immune response to SARS-CoV-2, is where the repertoires were released. Samples were obtained from the ongoing ImmuneRACE study (first 160 participants) and from over 1,000 subjects provided by 6 global collaborators. A de-identified subject ID, COVID-19 status, age in years and sex were almost always included in the sample metadata. Where available, HLA class I and class II types were taken from metadata supplied by the sample provider and were not determined by assay-based typing.

TCRbeta CDR3 regions were amplified from genomic DNA by means of the immunoSEQ Assay, a bias-controlled multiplex PCR. As for the authors' bioinformatics: The number of nucleated cells in each sample was estimated by amplification of reference gene primers within the assay. To quantify the absolute abundance of each unique TCRbeta CDR3 rearrangement, sequence reads were collapsed and filtered. For each sample, productive Simpson clonality was calculated by taking the square root of Simpson's diversity index across productive rearrangements. TCRdb limited this immuneACCESS table to in-frame rearrangements with V and J called. A share of clones is missing; checked studies link under half to unresolved V genes, and the rest is unexplained. Clonal size and the V and J genes are those of that table, whereas D and trimming came from the DNA. In all, the sample holds 100,000 to 140,000 clones, and about nine tenths of those were seen once. The top ten clones comprise under 1.5% of the sample.

Whole blood was collected in K2EDTA tubes by collaborating institutions according to the institutions' own protocols. For TCRbeta analysis, collaborator samples were shipped as frozen whole blood, as isolated PBMCs, or as DNA extracted from either sample type. In the case of this clone: Its antigen is still unknown. Base qualities are missing; no much larger clone stands one base away.

What the work shows at the level of the full study, not this receptor alone: Clinical and demographic metadata were provided uncurated, with the amount varying by source and participant.

The sequence derives from a woman aged 25 to 45 with acute or convalescent COVID-19. What was sequenced was peripheral blood.

The CDR3: CASPLEEDQAGEQFF. The sequenced DNA: TGTGCCAGCCCGTTGGAGGAGGACCAGGCCGGTGAGCAGTTCTTC. Recombination joined TRBV21-1 with TRBJ2-1; the DNA was not compared with TRBD2, the D call given in the table. TRBV21-1 is marked as a pseudogene. Inclusive of the bounding cysteine and phenylalanine, the CDR3 is 15 residues long. Of the read, only the CDR3 DNA is kept; its 45 bases are in frame from base 1.